The T cell receptor beta chain under discussion was sequenced for a study of PD-1 blockade in classical Hodgkin lymphoma. Notes on the study in general: Complete responders had baseline diversity similar to newly diagnosed patients. Researchers reported that CD4+ TCR diversity, though not CD8+, rose significantly by C4D1. Newly diagnosed patients reportedly trailed healthy donors in baseline TCR diversity. Exclusion was the outcome for patients who began nivolumab under 1 year after ASCT.

TCRdb's table, derived via immunoSEQ multiplex PCR, lists solely in-frame clones and lacks some. Of 20,000 or so clones in the sample, approximately 87% are singletons; the top ten hold approximately 23%. As for this clone: Its specificity is unknown.

The sample's time point: cycle 4 day 1 (C4D1), after more than five weeks of nivolumab. Every single patient, without exception, relapsed after autologous stem cell transplantation, and brentuximab vedotin exposure varied. The CDR3 is 13 residues long. V was clipped by 1 base and J by 4 bases, with 7 bases between them. Per germline, CDR1 SEHNR and CDR2 FQNEAQ (reference sequence). The source material was peripheral blood mononuclear cells (PBMCs), sampled before the fourth cycle of nivolumab. This receptor was taken from a human donor with classical Hodgkin lymphoma. V and J are TRBV7-9 and TRBJ1-2, with a possible D match to TRBD1 (5 bases). The CDR3 loop is CASSLGGTYGYTF. For the CDR3, the DNA is TGTGCCAGCAGCTTAGGGGGCACCTATGGCTACACCTTC.